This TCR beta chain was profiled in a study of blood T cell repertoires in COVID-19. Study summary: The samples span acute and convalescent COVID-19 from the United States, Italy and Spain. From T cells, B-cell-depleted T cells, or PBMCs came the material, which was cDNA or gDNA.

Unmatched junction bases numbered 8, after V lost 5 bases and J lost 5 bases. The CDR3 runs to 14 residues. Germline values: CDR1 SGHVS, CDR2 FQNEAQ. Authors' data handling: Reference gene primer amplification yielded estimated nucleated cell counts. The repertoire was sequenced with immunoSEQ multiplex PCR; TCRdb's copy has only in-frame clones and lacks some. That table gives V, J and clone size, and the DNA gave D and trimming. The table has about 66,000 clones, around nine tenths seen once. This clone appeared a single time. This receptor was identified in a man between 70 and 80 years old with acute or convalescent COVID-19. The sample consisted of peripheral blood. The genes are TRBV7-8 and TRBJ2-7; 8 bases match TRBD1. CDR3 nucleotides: TGTGCCAGCAGCCCGAGACAGGGGTCCCACGAGCAGTACTTC. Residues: CASSPRQGSHEQYF.